This TCR beta chain was identified during a study of T cells in Graves' hyperthyroidism and ophthalmopathy. Regarding the study as a whole: The blood repertoire included most of the expanded thyroid clonotypes above 0.001. Before onset, by a median of approximately 6.8 months, the model predicted ophthalmopathy.

In its sample, this clonotype was seen many times. Its antigen is as yet unknown. Trimming pared 4 bases from V and 8 bases from J, leaving 12 bases between. Germline values: CDR1 GTSNPN, CDR2 SVGIG (reference sequence). This CDR3 has 13 amino acids. Patients aged 18 to 65 with hyperthyroidism were newly diagnosed, with duration under 2 months. The CDR3 regions of TCR beta were amplified from RNA transcripts. When the TCR CDR3 underwent first-round RT-PCR, the HTBI primer set was used. One entry per CDR3 protein, called by TCRdb with MiXCR from the multiplex PCR reads. The sample consists of 500,000 to 750,000 distinct CDR3 sequences, about 43% of them appearing once.

This chain uses TRBV30 with TRBJ1-6; D unclear. Sample: peripheral blood or thyroid tissue (not recorded which). The TCR sequence derives from a woman in her late teens or twenties with Graves' hyperthyroidism. CDR3 bases: TGTGCCTGGACCCTCAGTGGGTATTCACCCCTCCACTTT. Translated, it gives CAWTLSGYSPLHF.